The clone carrying this T cell receptor (beta chain) was detected only a few times. Most tumor samples had roughly 4.5 ug input DNA in two replicates. Profiling relied on immunoSEQ multiplex PCR, and the TCRdb table lists in-frame clones only, not all of them. This sample has 23,000 or so clones, with under 30% found just once. This entry comes from a study of neoadjuvant anti-PD-1 for oral cavity cancer. Study-level information: Non-progressing patients received a fourth nivolumab dose near day 43, then surgery on days 50-56.

The V end lost 3 bases, the J end lost 8 bases, and 11 bases lay between the germline ends. Germline V gene data show CDR1 as SGDLS and CDR2 as YYNGEE. This CDR3 is 12 amino acids long. Time point given: after neoadjuvant nivolumab, at surgical resection. These newly diagnosed stage II-IVA oral cavity squamous cell carcinoma patients had no prior systemic or radiation treatment. This chain uses TRBV9 with TRBJ1-2; D is possibly TRBD1 (6 bases). This receptor was taken from a person between 40 and 79 years old with oral cavity squamous cell carcinoma. Sequenced here: tumor tissue, sampled after nivolumab (anti-PD-1) treatment. The CDR3, as DNA: TGTGCCAGCAGCGAAACGGGGGCGGGCTACACCTTC. This codes for CASSETGAGYTF.